Shown below are 31 T cell receptor beta chains from a single sample sequenced in a study of control samples from healthy donors and cancer patients. Some clones are missing from TCRdb's copy, which holds only in-frame ones; the method was immunoSEQ multiplex PCR. The sample contains 40,000 or so clones, 75% to 95% of which appear only once. Sequenced input: PBMCs. The origin of the receptors is a woman in her 40s with head and neck cancer.

As concerns this clone: The junction differs from germline at one of its ends, possibly a read error. Other nucleotide sequences in the sample specify the same CDR3. DNA for the CDR3: TGTGCCAGTAGTACCGCAGGGACTAGCGGGGCTCGTTCCTACAATGAGCAATTCTTC. This sequence encodes CASSTAGTSGARSYNEQFF. The chain couples TRBV19 to TRBJ2-1, with TRBD2 identical over 13 bases. This CDR3 spans 19 amino acids. Germline V gene sequence: CDR1 LNHDA, CDR2 SQIVND (reference sequence).

The chain is built from TRBV6-1 and TRBJ1-2; D is ambiguous. The CDR3 runs to 11 residues. Per the germline V gene, CDR1 is MNHNS and CDR2 is SASEGT. The V end lost 2 bases, the J end lost 8 bases, and 6 bases lay between the germline ends. CDR3 region: CASSEFSGYTF. The CDR3, as DNA: TGTGCCAGCAGTGAATTCTCAGGCTACACCTTC.

This clone was counted between two and nine times. The rearrangement links TRBV2 to TRBJ1-5; D ambiguous. Germline V gene sequence: CDR1 SNHLY, CDR2 FYNNEI. The V end was cut by 6 bases, the J end by 0 bases, with 6 bases between. This CDR3 has 13 residues. CDR3 sequence reads: CASRGDSNQPQHF. For the CDR3, the DNA is TGTGCCAGCAGGGGTGATAGCAATCAGCCCCAGCATTTT.

V and J are TRBV5-1 and TRBJ2-5; 14 bases align to TRBD2. V lost 2 bases to trimming and J lost 4 bases; unmatched junction nucleotides: 7. Germline lookup yields CDR1 SGHRS and CDR2 YFSETQ. This CDR3 has 17 residues. The CDR3 sequence: CASSFGLAGGKGETQYF. The CDR3 DNA sequence: TGCGCCAGCAGCTTTGGACTAGCGGGAGGAAAGGGAGAGACCCAGTACTTC.

This rearrangement joins TRBV7-9 to TRBJ1-2; D not resolved. Germline V gene data show CDR1 as SEHNR and CDR2 as FQNEAQ (reference sequence). CDR3 length: 12 residues. V dropped 4 bases and J dropped 7 bases, with 10 bases sitting between them. The CDR3 region is CASSSQPIGYTF. In DNA, the CDR3 is TGTGCCAGCAGCTCCCAGCCCATTGGCTACACCTTC.

The genes are TRBV29-1 and TRBJ2-5; 10 nucleotides align to TRBD1. The V and J ends lost 7 bases and 5 bases, in that order; junction bases with no gene match: 10. This CDR3 region has 14 residues. Germline V gene data show CDR1 as SQVTM and CDR2 as ANQGSEA. The CDR3 loop reads CSADPGQGYETQYF. In nucleotides, the CDR3 is TGCAGCGCAGACCCGGGACAGGGGTACGAGACCCAGTACTTC.

This chain connects TRBV5-1 to TRBJ2-7; TRBD1 aligns across 7 bases. The CDR3 runs 14 residues. The ends lost 5 bases at V and 2 bases at J; junction bases unmatched: 7. The germline V gene encodes CDR1 SGHRS and CDR2 YFSETQ. This CDR3 is CASRRQGGTYEQYF. CDR3 nucleotides: TGCGCCAGCAGAAGACAGGGTGGGACCTACGAGCAGTACTTC.

The gene calls are TRBV25-1 and TRBJ2-3; no clear D. The germline gives CDR1 MGHDK, CDR2 SYGVNS. This CDR3 spans 13 amino acids. V was pared by 5 bases and J by 6 bases, with 12 bases between. Here the CDR3 reads CASSRQAHDTQYF. The CDR3 nucleotides read TGTGCCAGCAGTCGACAAGCGCACGATACGCAGTATTTT.

The V and J genes are TRBV4-1 and TRBJ2-2; D perhaps matches TRBD2 (5 bases). The CDR3 length is 16 residues. Trimming took off 4 bases at V and 4 bases at J, with 16 bases between the two ends. The germline CDR1 and CDR2 sequences are MGHRA and YSYEKL. CDR3 sequence reads: CASSRLAQGSTGELFF. In DNA form, the CDR3 reads TGCGCCAGCAGCCGCCTAGCTCAAGGATCCACCGGGGAGCTGTTTTTT.

The CDR3 sequence is CSAPSTYEQYF. As DNA, the CDR3 is TGCAGTGCTCCCTCCACCTACGAGCAGTACTTC. The chain joins TRBV20-1 to TRBJ2-7, with D unresolved. In germline, CDR1 is DFQATT, CDR2 SNEGSKA (reference sequence). This CDR3 contains 11 residues. V was cut by 5 bases and J by 2 bases, with 7 bases left in between.

The V and J genes are TRBV7-6 and TRBJ1-1, with D maybe TRBD1 (5 bases). Germline CDR1 SGHVS, CDR2 FNYEAQ. The germline V and J ends were trimmed by 10 bases and 2 bases, with 14 bases remaining between them. The CDR3 has 13 amino acids. This CDR3 reads CATGTGTNTEAFF. Here the CDR3 DNA reads TGTGCCACAGGGACCGGAACTAACACTGAAGCTTTCTTT.

This sequence joins TRBV30 and TRBJ1-6; weak D call: TRBD1 (5 bases). The germline V gene has CDR1 GTSNPN and CDR2 SVGIG (reference sequence). V shed 2 bases and J shed 7 bases, with 18 bases lying between them. This CDR3 has 16 residues. DNA of the CDR3: TGTGCCTGGAGTCGGATAGGGGTTATTTTGAATTCACCCCTCCACTTT. This translates into CAWSRIGVILNSPLHF.

This chain joins TRBV5-5 and TRBJ2-3; 8 bases line up with TRBD1. From germline, CDR1 is SGHKS and CDR2 YYEKEE (reference sequence). The CDR3 runs 14 residues. Germline trimming cut 2 bases from V and 1 base from J; bases unmatched to any gene: 0. Here the CDR3 DNA reads TGTGCCAGCAGCTTACAGGGGGGCACAGATACGCAGTATTTT. Its protein is CASSLQGGTDTQYF.

The chain uses TRBV19 and TRBJ1-3; no clear D gene. CDR3 length: 17 amino acids. Germline lookup yields CDR1 LNHDA and CDR2 SQIVND (reference sequence). Between the trimmed V and J ends, which lost 7 bases and 0 bases, there was a span of 19 bases. The CDR3 nucleotides read TGTGCCAGTACTAATCGGCCCGCACCCCGCTCTGGAAACACCATATATTTT. Its translation is CASTNRPAPRSGNTIYF. Filled out from reference TRBV19 and TRBJ1-3, the complete variable domain reads DGGITQSPKYLFRKEGQNVTLSCEQNLNHDAMYWYRQDPGQGLRLIYYSQIVNDFQKGDIAEGYSVSREKKESFPLTVTSAQKNPTAFYLCASTNRPAPRSGNTIYFGEGSWLTVV.

This clone has more than one count but fewer than ten. This chain joins TRBV28 and TRBJ1-5; perhaps TRBD1 as D (5 bases). The CDR3 totals 15 residues. V was shortened by 5 bases and J by 11 bases, with 22 bases between the two germline ends. Per the germline V gene, CDR1 is MDHEN and CDR2 is SYDVKM. The CDR3 coding sequence is TGTGCCAGCAGTACCCGGGGACTAGGTGTAGGAGCCCAGCATTTT. Protein sequence: CASSTRGLGVGAQHF.

V and J are TRBV27 and TRBJ2-2, with 11 bases identical to TRBD2. The V segment lost 11 bases and the J segment 6 bases; nucleotides outside the gene matches: 11. This CDR3 contains 15 residues. From germline, CDR1 is MNHEY and CDR2 SMNVEV (reference sequence). The CDR3 here is CASLSSGGASGELFF. CDR3 sequence (DNA): TGTGCCTCACTAAGTAGCGGGGGGGCGTCCGGGGAGCTGTTTTTT.

This clone was counted a single time. The chain carries TRBV7-8 and TRBJ1-6; D unclear. The CDR3 loop spans 13 amino acids. Germline lookup yields CDR1 SGHVS and CDR2 FQNEAQ. The germline V and J ends were trimmed by 5 bases and 8 bases, with 10 bases remaining between them. The CDR3 protein is CASSPTSDSPLHF. The CDR3 region has the DNA TGTGCCAGCAGCCCGACCTCTGATTCACCCCTCCACTTT.

V usage is TRBV28 and J usage is TRBJ2-7; D may be TRBD2 (5 bases). The length of the CDR3 is 15 residues. V gave up 7 bases and J gave up 6 bases, with 22 bases separating them. Germline lookup yields CDR1 MDHEN and CDR2 SYDVKM. The CDR3 here is CASTPRGRVGSEQYF. CDR3 in DNA: TGTGCCAGCACCCCCCGGGGTAGAGTGGGCTCCGAGCAGTACTTC.

The chain uses TRBV5-1 and TRBJ2-7; D is uncertain. Germline CDR1 reads SGHRS; CDR2 reads YFSETQ. Trimming took off 1 base at V and 7 bases at J, with 12 bases between the two ends. This CDR3 has 13 residues. As DNA, the CDR3 is TGCGCCAGCAGCTTGTTGGCGGACCGGGAGCAGTACTTC. This gives the protein CASSLLADREQYF.

The chain carries TRBV27 and TRBJ2-3; 13 bases agree with TRBD2. The junction had 14 bases not matched to a gene; V was cut back by 1 base and J by 4 bases. This CDR3 contains 20 residues. CDR1 and CDR2 from the germline V gene are MNHEY and SMNVEV (reference sequence). CDR3 amino acids: CASSLLGTSGIFAGADTQYF. In DNA, the CDR3 is TGTGCCAGCAGTTTATTAGGGACTAGCGGGATTTTTGCGGGCGCAGATACGCAGTATTTT.

The chain couples TRBV4-2 to TRBJ2-5, with D possibly being TRBD1 or TRBD2 (6 bases each). The germline CDR1 and CDR2 sequences are LGHNA and YNFKEQ. The V end was cut by 0 bases, the J end by 1 base, with 9 bases between. The CDR3 has 15 residues. The CDR3: CASSQERGAQETQYF. DNA for the CDR3: TGTGCCAGCAGCCAAGAGAGGGGGGCCCAAGAGACCCAGTACTTC.

V and J are TRBV5-1 and TRBJ2-3, with D hard to call. Germline-derived CDR1 and CDR2 are SGHRS and YFSETQ. The CDR3 loop spans 15 amino acids. The V gene lost 0 bases and the J gene lost 4 bases, with 12 bases spanning the gap. The CDR3 nucleotides read TGCGCCAGCAGCTTGGAGGGCAGCCGCGCAGATACGCAGTATTTT. Its translation: CASSLEGSRADTQYF.

This clone was observed once. V gene TRBV7-2 combines with J gene TRBJ2-7, with TRBD2 matching over 7 bases. Germline trimming cut 5 bases from V and 1 base from J; bases unmatched to any gene: 8. The V gene's germline CDR1 is SGHTA and CDR2 FQGNSA. The CDR3 contains 15 residues. The CDR3 region is CASSKLGGISYEQYF. The CDR3 nucleotides are TGTGCCAGCAGCAAACTGGGGGGGATTTCCTACGAGCAGTACTTC.

This sequence joins TRBV5-1 and TRBJ2-1; possibly TRBD2 for D (5 bases). CDR3 length: 15 residues. Trimming removed 2 bases at V and 9 bases at J, with 18 bases between. The germline V gene has CDR1 SGHRS and CDR2 YFSETQ. The CDR3 is CASSFRLRSEGEQFF. In nucleotides, the CDR3 is TGCGCCAGCAGCTTTAGACTCAGATCTGAGGGTGAGCAGTTCTTC. The full variable domain, completed using reference TRBV5-1 and TRBJ2-1, is KAGVTQTPRYLIKTRGQQVTLSCSPISGHRSVSWYQQTPGQGLQFLFEYFSETQRNKGNFPGRFSGRQFSNSRSEMNVSTLELGDSALYLCASSFRLRSEGEQFFGPGTRLTVL.

The rearrangement links TRBV27 to TRBJ2-5; D perhaps matches TRBD2 (5 bases). V lost 5 bases to trimming and J lost 1 base, with 20 bases between them. The CDR3 sequence is 17 residues long. The germline V gene has CDR1 MNHEY and CDR2 SMNVEV (reference sequence). CDR3: CASSQRLLEGAQETQYF. The CDR3 coding sequence is TGTGCCAGCAGTCAACGACTCCTTGAGGGCGCCCAAGAGACCCAGTACTTC.

J is TRBJ2-1 and V is TRBV5-6; TRBD1 might be the D (6 bases). Trimming took 6 bases from V and 0 from J, leaving 10 bases between them. From germline, CDR1 is SGHDT and CDR2 YYEEEE. This CDR3 comprises 14 residues. Here the CDR3 DNA reads TGTGCCAGCAAGCACAGGGACTCCTACAATGAGCAGTTCTTC. Amino acid sequence: CASKHRDSYNEQFF.

V gene TRBV2 combines with J gene TRBJ1-2, with D perhaps TRBD1 (5 bases). Germline V gene sequence: CDR1 SNHLY, CDR2 FYNNEI. V was clipped by 8 bases and J by 7 bases, with 23 bases between them. The length of the CDR3 is 15 residues. The CDR3 is CASLGEIVLPFGYTF. CDR3 sequence (DNA): TGTGCCAGCTTGGGGGAAATCGTTCTGCCGTTTGGCTACACCTTC.

This chain links TRBV24-1 with TRBJ2-5; the match to TRBD2 covers 8 bases. The CDR3 length is 15 residues. Per the germline V gene, CDR1 is KGHDR and CDR2 is SFDVKD. Trimming at V came to 4 bases and at J to 5 bases, leaving 8 bases not matched to a gene. The CDR3 coding sequence is TGTGCCACCAGTGACCCCGGGACTAGATCGGAGACCCAGTACTTC. This codes for CATSDPGTRSETQYF.

The V call is TRBV5-4, the J call TRBJ2-1, with 8 bases that match TRBD2. V lost 3 bases and J lost 12; bases outside the gene matches: 11. The V gene's germline CDR1 is SGHNT and CDR2 YYREEE (reference sequence). CDR3 size: 14 residues. In DNA, the CDR3 is TGTGCCAGCAGCTCACCTACTAGCGGTGACCGGCAGTTCTTC. It encodes CASSSPTSGDRQFF.

CDR3 amino acids: CASSLSDRASGGYTF. The DNA of the CDR3 is TGCGCCAGCAGCTTGTCGGACAGGGCCTCGGGTGGCTACACCTTC. The J gene is TRBJ1-2, the V gene TRBV5-1; 8 bases match TRBD1. V trimming: 1 base; J trimming: 7 bases; junction bases outside the gene matches: 9. CDR1 and CDR2 from the germline V gene are SGHRS and YFSETQ. This CDR3 contains 15 residues.

The chain is built from TRBV29-1 and TRBJ2-3, with D hard to call. Germline CDR1 reads SQVTM; CDR2 reads ANQGSEA. V dropped 6 bases and J dropped 3 bases, with 10 bases sitting between them. The length of the CDR3 is 12 residues. The CDR3 region is CSVPWGTDTQYF. The CDR3, as DNA: TGCAGCGTCCCATGGGGAACAGATACGCAGTATTTT.